This T cell receptor (beta chain) emerged from a study of high-grade serous ovarian cancer treatment subgroups. Whole-study context: On average, approximately 15,000 reads and 6,000 to 7,500 unique TCR beta rearrangements were obtained per sample.

Tumor samples were obtained before definitive surgery or chemotherapy. CDR1 is SQVTM and CDR2 is ANQGSEA in the germline V gene. There are 12 residues in the CDR3. The V end lost 7 bases, the J end lost 0 bases, and 7 bases lay between the germline ends. Clones were sequenced by immunoSEQ multiplex PCR, and TCRdb holds only the in-frame ones, with some missing. The sample shows about 2,000 clones, 70% to 85% of them seen only once. Sequenced input: tumor tissue. The genes are TRBV29-1 and TRBJ1-3; D unresolved. The origin of this receptor is a human donor with high-grade serous ovarian cancer. Here the CDR3 DNA reads TGCAGCGGCACGAACTCTGGAAACACCATATATTTT. Translated: CSGTNSGNTIYF.